Below are 4 T cell receptor beta chains sequenced from a single sample in a study of blood T cell repertoires in COVID-19. TCRdb's table, derived via immunoSEQ multiplex PCR, lists solely in-frame clones and lacks some. The repertoire holds 300,000 to 450,000 clones, with roughly 90% as singletons. Specimen: PBMCs or T cells enriched from blood (not recorded which). These receptors were collected from a woman younger than 45 who had been exposed to COVID-19.

The chain couples TRBV9 to TRBJ2-1; TRBD2 matches 8 bases. CDR1 is SGDLS and CDR2 is YYNGEE in the germline V gene. With V trimmed by 3 bases and J by 6 bases, 11 bases remained unmatched. CDR3 length equals 16 residues. The CDR3 loop is CASSAERLREVNEQFF. CDR3 nucleotides: TGTGCCAGCAGCGCCGAGCGGCTGCGGGAGGTCAATGAGCAGTTCTTC.

This sequence joins TRBV5-1 and TRBJ1-3; 8 positions match TRBD1. This CDR3 has 15 amino acids. With 3 bases clipped from V and 5 bases from J, the junction kept 7 bases outside the gene matches. The germline gives CDR1 SGHRS, CDR2 YFSETQ. The CDR3 spells CASSSGQGVRNTIYF. The CDR3 nucleotides read TGCGCCAGCAGCTCAGGACAGGGAGTCAGAAACACCATATATTTT.

This chain joins TRBV2 and TRBJ2-1, with 9 nucleotides matching TRBD2. Germline V gene data show CDR1 as SNHLY and CDR2 as FYNNEI. The junction had 7 bases not matched to a gene; V was cut back by 3 bases and J by 7 bases. CDR3 length equals 15 residues. CDR3 loop: CASSDSGGRANEQFF. As DNA, the CDR3 is TGTGCCAGCAGTGATAGTGGCGGGAGGGCTAATGAGCAGTTCTTC.

The chain links TRBV6-5 to TRBJ1-2, with 8 bases matching TRBD1. The length of the CDR3 is 13 residues. The germline V gene has CDR1 MNHEY and CDR2 SVGAGI. Trimming cost V 5 bases and J 7 bases; bases outside gene matches: 6. In DNA, the CDR3 is TGTGCCAGCAGTCGACAGGGGACTACTGGCTACACCTTC. Residues: CASSRQGTTGYTF.